The clone carrying this T cell receptor beta chain appeared once. The sample belongs to a study of blood T cell repertoires in COVID-19. Per germline, CDR1 SGHTA and CDR2 FQGNSA. The CDR3 runs to 15 residues. The ends were cut back, 5 bases at V and 5 bases at J, with 13 bases in the middle. TCRdb's table, derived via immunoSEQ multiplex PCR, lists solely in-frame clones and lacks some. The repertoire consists of fewer than 95,000 clones, with roughly nine tenths occurring once and the leading ten covering about 9.1%. The sequence derives from a man aged 45-60 years with acute or convalescent COVID-19. The sequenced sample was peripheral blood. The V and J genes are TRBV7-2 and TRBJ1-6; D is uncertain. The CDR3 DNA follows: TGTGCCAGCAGCCAAACGCACACCCATAATTCACCCCTCCACTTT. This translates into CASSQTHTHNSPLHF.